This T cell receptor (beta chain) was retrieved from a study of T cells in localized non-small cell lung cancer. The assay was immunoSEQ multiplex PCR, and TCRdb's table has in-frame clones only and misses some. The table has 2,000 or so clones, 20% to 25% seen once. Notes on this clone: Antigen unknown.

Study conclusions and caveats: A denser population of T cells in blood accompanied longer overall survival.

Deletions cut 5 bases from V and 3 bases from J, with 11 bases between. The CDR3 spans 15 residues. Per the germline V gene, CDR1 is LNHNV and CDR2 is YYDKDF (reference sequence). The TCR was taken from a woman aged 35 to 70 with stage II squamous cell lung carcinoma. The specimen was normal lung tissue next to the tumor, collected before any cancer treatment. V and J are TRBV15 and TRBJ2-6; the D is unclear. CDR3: CATSYRSRGANVLTF. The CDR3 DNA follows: TGTGCCACCAGCTACCGGAGTCGTGGGGCCAACGTCCTGACTTTC.